This TCR beta chain derives from a study of T cell responses to AZD1222 COVID-19 vaccine. Overall study findings and caveats: Unmutated variant regions reportedly attract nearly half of all spike-specific TCRs.

To note about this clone: Antigen: not known.

The data were produced by immunoSEQ multiplex PCR, yet TCRdb's version contains in-frame clones alone and is incomplete. The table lists around 100,000 clones, around nine tenths of them singletons, with approximately 3% in the top ten. Per the germline V gene, CDR1 is SNHLY and CDR2 is FYNNEI. V lost 5 bases and J lost 0; bases outside the gene matches: 2. The CDR3 is 15 residues long. V and J are TRBV2 and TRBJ1-2; TRBD1 agrees at 11 bases. The TCR comes from an adult who received the MenACWY meningococcal vaccine as a control. This sample comprised peripheral blood, obtained 28 days after the second dose of the MenACWY control vaccine. CDR3 nucleotide sequence: TGTGCCAGCAGTCGGGACAGGGGGACTAACTATGGCTACACCTTC. Its translation: CASSRDRGTNYGYTF.